This TCR beta chain was retrieved from a study of blood T cell repertoires in COVID-19. The data were produced by immunoSEQ multiplex PCR, yet TCRdb's version contains in-frame clones alone and is incomplete. This repertoire shows hundreds of thousands of clones, 89% found once; its top ten account for around 4.8%. This sequence originates from a man in his sixties who had recovered from COVID-19. The specimen was PBMCs or T cells enriched from blood (not recorded which).

CDR3 nucleotides: TGTGCCAGCAGCCTTCCCGAGTCCGGGAATACGCAGTATTTT. Its protein is CASSLPESGNTQYF. V gene TRBV7-2 combines with J gene TRBJ2-3; D possibly corresponds to TRBD2 (5 bases). There are 14 residues in the CDR3. V was pared by 5 bases and J by 7 bases, with 16 bases between. Germline CDR1 SGHTA, CDR2 FQGNSA. The variable domain in full, with the rest retrieved from reference TRBV7-2 and TRBJ2-3, is GAGVSQSPSNKVTEKGKDVELRCDPISGHTALYWYRQSLGQGLEFLIYFQGNSAPDKSGLPSDRFSAERTGGSVSTLTIQRTQQEDSAVYLCASSLPESGNTQYFGPGTRLTVL.